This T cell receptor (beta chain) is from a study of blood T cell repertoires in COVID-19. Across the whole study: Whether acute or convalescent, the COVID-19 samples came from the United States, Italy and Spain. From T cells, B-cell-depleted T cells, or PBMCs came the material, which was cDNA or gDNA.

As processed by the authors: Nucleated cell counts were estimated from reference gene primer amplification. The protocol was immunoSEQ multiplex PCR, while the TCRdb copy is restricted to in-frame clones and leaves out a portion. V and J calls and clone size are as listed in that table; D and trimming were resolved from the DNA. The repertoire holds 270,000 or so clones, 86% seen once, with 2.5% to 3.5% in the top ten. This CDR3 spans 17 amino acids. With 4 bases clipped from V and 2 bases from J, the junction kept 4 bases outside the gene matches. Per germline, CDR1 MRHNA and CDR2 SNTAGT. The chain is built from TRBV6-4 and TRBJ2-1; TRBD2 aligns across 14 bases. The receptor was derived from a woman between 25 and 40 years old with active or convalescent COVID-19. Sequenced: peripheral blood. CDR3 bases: TGTGCCAGCAGTGGTAGACTAGCGGGGGGGGCCTACAATGAGCAGTTCTTC. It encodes CASSGRLAGGAYNEQFF.